This TCR beta chain was captured in a study of cytomegalovirus exposure and HLA in healthy donors. Data came from immunoSEQ multiplex PCR; TCRdb stores just in-frame clones and leaves some out. The table shows 130,000 or so clones, with 70% to 90% occurring only once. Sequenced material: PBMCs. The clonotype was recovered from a woman aged 18-35 years in good health and CMV-seronegative.

The CDR3 DNA reads TGTGCCAGCAGCTGGGACAGGGGAACTGAAGCTTTCTTT. It is translated as CASSWDRGTEAFF. The chain recombines TRBV5-6 with TRBJ1-1; 10 bases are shared with TRBD1. Losses at the gene ends were 3 bases for V and 5 bases for J; bases not matched to a gene: 1. This CDR3 is 13 amino acids long. Germline V gene lookup returns CDR1 SGHDT and CDR2 YYEEEE.